This T cell receptor beta chain appears in the sequencing data of a study of blood T cell repertoires in COVID-19. Study as a whole: There were acute and convalescent COVID-19 samples, and they came from the United States, Italy and Spain. Nucleic acid was either cDNA or gDNA, and it came from T cells, B-cell-depleted T cells, or PBMCs.

The assay was immunoSEQ multiplex PCR, and TCRdb's table has in-frame clones only and misses some. The sample shows over 90,000 clones, roughly 85% of them seen only once. The TCR comes from a man aged 50-59 years with active COVID-19. Input material: peripheral blood.

The CDR3 sequence: CASSLEGGGAGRYEQYF. The DNA for the CDR3 is TGTGCCAGCAGCTTGGAAGGCGGGGGAGCAGGGAGATACGAGCAGTACTTC. The V and J genes are TRBV5-4 and TRBJ2-7; TRBD2 aligns across 7 bases. This CDR3 spans 17 amino acids. From germline, CDR1 is SGHNT and CDR2 YYREEE (reference sequence). Trimming took 0 bases from V and 4 from J; bases not matched to a gene: 13.